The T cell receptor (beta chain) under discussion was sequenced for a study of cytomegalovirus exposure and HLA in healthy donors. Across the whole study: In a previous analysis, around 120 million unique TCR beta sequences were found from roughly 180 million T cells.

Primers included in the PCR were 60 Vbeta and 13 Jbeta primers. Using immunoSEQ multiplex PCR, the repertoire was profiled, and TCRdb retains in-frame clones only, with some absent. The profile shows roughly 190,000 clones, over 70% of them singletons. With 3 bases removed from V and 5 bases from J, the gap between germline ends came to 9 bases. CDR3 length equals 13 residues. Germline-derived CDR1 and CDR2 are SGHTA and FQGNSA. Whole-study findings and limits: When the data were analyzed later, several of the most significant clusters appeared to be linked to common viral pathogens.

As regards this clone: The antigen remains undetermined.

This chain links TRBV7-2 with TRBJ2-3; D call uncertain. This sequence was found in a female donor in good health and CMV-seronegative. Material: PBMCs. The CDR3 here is CASSFSSGDTQYF. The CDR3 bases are TGTGCCAGCAGCTTCAGTTCGGGAGATACGCAGTATTTT. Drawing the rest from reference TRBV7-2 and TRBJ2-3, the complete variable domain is GAGVSQSPSNKVTEKGKDVELRCDPISGHTALYWYRQSLGQGLEFLIYFQGNSAPDKSGLPSDRFSAERTGGSVSTLTIQRTQQEDSAVYLCASSFSSGDTQYFGPGTRLTVL.